This is a list of T cell receptor beta chains from one sample in a study of chemoradiotherapy in HPV16-positive cancers. Assay used: immunoSEQ multiplex PCR; TCRdb lists only in-frame clones, some missing. The data show about 4,800 clones, more than 80% seen once. The source was tumor tissue, collected from a patient who underwent chemoradiotherapy. These receptors originate from a human donor with HPV-associated anogenital cancer. Both conserved end residues are trimmed from each CDR3. The order of the fields is CDR3 length, V gene, CDR3 protein.

len: 11; v_gene: TRBV2; CDR3aa: ASGTILGGSSY
len: 16; v_gene: TRBV2; CDR3aa: ASRIKQGSATSKETQY
len: 13; v_gene: TRBV6-5; CDR3aa: ASSQPTGGDSPLH
len: 14; v_gene: TRBV5-4; CDR3aa: ASSLGPHEGRETQY
len: 12; v_gene: TRBV6-5; CDR3aa: ASSYSIAKNIQY
len: 13; v_gene: TRBV27; CDR3aa: ASRKLAGGWQTQY
len: 12; v_gene: TRBV5-1; CDR3aa: ASSWTGTVYGYT
len: 12; v_gene: TRBV6-5; CDR3aa: ASSYSWRVGEQY
len: 12; v_gene: TRBV19; CDR3aa: ASMDIATNEKLF
len: 11; v_gene: TRBV25-1; CDR3aa: ASRGTGVEKLF
len: 12; v_gene: TRBV11-2; CDR3aa: ASSLSEGVYEQY
len: 9; v_gene: TRBV5-1; CDR3aa: ASAGNYGYT
len: 13; v_gene: TRBV28; CDR3aa: ASSPGKTGANVLT
len: 15; v_gene: TRBV27; CDR3aa: ASRPSSGGQGSGKLF
len: 14; v_gene: TRBV5-1; CDR3aa: ASSLGLAASYNEQF
len: 12; v_gene: TRBV7-9; CDR3aa: ASSRSSVSYEQY
len: 9; v_gene: TRBV10-3; CDR3aa: AISGGLEQY
len: 13; v_gene: TRBV5-1; CDR3aa: ASSPSGLETDTQY
len: 13; v_gene: TRBV7-7; CDR3aa: ASSQRTSKQETQY
len: 12; v_gene: TRBV5-1; CDR3aa: ASSFSAVRDEQF
len: 10; v_gene: TRBV6-5; CDR3aa: ASREKNQPQH
len: 13; v_gene: TRBV6-5; CDR3aa: ASSSGLAGAGELF
len: 11; v_gene: TRBV29-1; CDR3aa: SVKAGGPFEQF
len: 12; v_gene: TRBV2; CDR3aa: ASSDQGAKDTQY
len: 13; v_gene: TRBV6-6; CDR3aa: ASGGLAGPTGELF
len: 11; v_gene: TRBV29-1; CDR3aa: SVERLGQAQAF
len: 13; v_gene: TRBV28; CDR3aa: ASRGNPGEHYGYT
len: 16; v_gene: TRBV7-7; CDR3aa: ASSPRGAGDLYQETQY
len: 13; v_gene: TRBV9; CDR3aa: ASSAGTLGRNEQF
len: 13; v_gene: TRBV18; CDR3aa: ASSPQTTTNEKLF
len: 13; v_gene: TRBV7-9; CDR3aa: ASSWEGDSNQPQH
len: 10; v_gene: TRBV27; CDR3aa: ASSSNKGTQY
len: 19; v_gene: TRBV27; CDR3aa: ASSLRSRSGVIQTMNTEAF
len: 10; v_gene: TRBV28; CDR3aa: ASNRLSYEQY
len: 10; v_gene: TRBV29-1; CDR3aa: SVETEAYGYT
len: 14; v_gene: TRBV5-6; CDR3aa: ASSLGQEGTKNIQY
len: 13; v_gene: TRBV7-2; CDR3aa: ASSQQRVANEKLF
len: 11; v_gene: TRBV27; CDR3aa: ASKRYLGETQY
len: 10; v_gene: TRBV5-4; CDR3aa: ASSLDSNEQF
len: 9; v_gene: TRBV6-1; CDR3aa: ASIENTEAF
len: 11; v_gene: TRBV6-1; CDR3aa: ASSRDSGDTQY
len: 12; v_gene: TRBV7-2; CDR3aa: ASSLSLGNYEQY
len: 10; v_gene: TRBV6-5; CDR3aa: ASSYSGDTQY
len: 12; v_gene: TRBV6-5; CDR3aa: ASSTLGWKREQF
len: 12; v_gene: TRBV4-3; CDR3aa: ASSQASYGRGYT
len: 14; v_gene: TRBV7-2; CDR3aa: ASSGDRSSYNSPLH
len: 13; v_gene: TRBV6-4; CDR3aa: ASIKRGGESDTQY
len: 13; v_gene: TRBV30; CDR3aa: AWSTFGQPNQPQH
len: 11; v_gene: TRBV25-1; CDR3aa: ASSGAGWDTQY
len: 13; v_gene: TRBV2; CDR3aa: ASSEGHRSGNTIY